Each of the 9 T cell receptor beta chains below was sequenced from the same sample in a study of metastatic and nonmetastatic thyroid tumors. TCRdb re-called the PCR reads through MiXCR. The sample has roughly 98,000 clones, about 15% seen once. Patients underwent thyroid surgery, and none had received any treatment before it. The sequenced sample was blood. These receptors all come from a female donor with papillary thyroid cancer or a benign thyroid nodule (not recorded which). Some clones in this sample may be carry-over from other donors' samples.

This clone was observed at least ten times. V and J are TRBV9 and TRBJ1-3; D is ambiguous. The CDR3 has 15 residues. Germline V gives CDR1 SGDLS, CDR2 YYNGEE. V lost 3 bases to trimming and J lost 0 bases, with 10 bases between them. This chain's CDR3 is CASSGSGNSGNTIYF. The CDR3, as DNA: TGTGCCAGCAGCGGATCTGGCAACTCTGGAAACACCATATATTTT.

This clone was seen a few times. A much larger clone differs from this one at a single base, so this may be a read error. Additional DNA sequences in this sample encode the identical CDR3. This rearrangement joins TRBV5-1 to TRBJ1-1; 10 bases align to TRBD1. The germline gives CDR1 SGHRS, CDR2 YFSETQ. This CDR3 region has 15 residues. For the CDR3, the DNA is TGCGCCAGCAGCTGGGGGGACAGGGGCAACACTGAAGCCTTCTTT. Amino acid sequence: CASSWGDRGNTEAFF.

This clone was detected many times. The chain combines TRBV4-2 with TRBJ2-1; D might be TRBD1 or TRBD2, each matching 6 bases. The CDR3 runs 17 residues. Trimming removed 1 base at V and 2 bases at J, with 15 bases between. Per the germline V gene, CDR1 is LGHNA and CDR2 is YNFKEQ. In DNA form, the CDR3 reads TGTGCCAGCAGCCAAGTCCCGGGGGCTGACACCTACAATGAGCAGTTCTTC. Encoded protein: CASSQVPGADTYNEQFF.

The table lists this clone with many counts. The chain recombines TRBV30 with TRBJ2-7; 8 bases are a match to TRBD2. The CDR3 sequence is 16 residues long. The germline V gene encodes CDR1 GTSNPN and CDR2 SVGIG (reference sequence). V was pared by 3 bases and J by 2 bases, with 12 bases of the junction left unmatched. The CDR3, as DNA: TGTGCCTGGAGCCCGCTCCGGGAGGGATCGGCCTACGAGCAGTACTTC. Its protein product is CAWSPLREGSAYEQYF.

Comments on this clone: This may come from a read error, since a much larger clone is one base off. The rearrangement joins TRBV24-1 to TRBJ1-1; possibly TRBD1 for D (6 bases). The V end lost 11 bases, the J end lost 1 base, and 13 bases lay between the germline ends. In germline, CDR1 is KGHDR, CDR2 SFDVKD. The CDR3 is 13 residues long. This CDR3 is CANSTGPNTEAFF. CDR3 sequence (DNA): TGTGCCAACAGCACAGGGCCGAACACTGAAGCTTTCTTT.

This clone was recorded many times. This chain links TRBV19 with TRBJ1-2; D perhaps matches TRBD1 (5 bases). This CDR3 contains 14 residues. CDR1 is LNHDA, CDR2 SQIVND, per germline (reference sequence). V lost 5 bases to trimming and J lost 9 bases, with 19 bases between them. The CDR3 reads CASSPGTDLYSYTF. The CDR3 region has the DNA TGTGCCAGTAGTCCAGGGACGGACCTATACAGCTACACCTTC.

As concerns this clone: The junction shows a germline mismatch at one end, possibly a read error. The chain carries TRBV28 and TRBJ1-6, with 7 nucleotides matching TRBD1. The CDR3 sequence is 15 residues long. Germline V CDR1 and CDR2: MDHEN, SYDVKM. The CDR3 loop is CASRPLTGMNSPLHF. As DNA, the CDR3 is TGTGCCAGCAGGCCCTTGACAGGGATGAATTCACCACTCCACTTT.

This clone was seen repeatedly, ten times or more. In DNA, the CDR3 is TGCAGTGCGCCCCTAGGCCGGGGTGCCCAAGAGACCCAGTACTTC. Translating gives CSAPLGRGAQETQYF. The chain couples TRBV20-1 to TRBJ2-5; D is possibly TRBD2 (5 bases). Trimming took 6 bases from V and 1 from J, leaving 18 bases between them. This CDR3 spans 15 amino acids. The V gene's germline CDR1 is DFQATT and CDR2 SNEGSKA (reference sequence).

This clone was observed at least ten times. The V and J genes are TRBV7-8 and TRBJ1-5; D call uncertain. From germline, CDR1 is SGHVS and CDR2 FQNEAQ. The CDR3 consists of 13 residues. Trimming removed 3 bases from V and 11 bases from J, with 14 bases in between. The CDR3 region is CASSLDPQRAQHF. The CDR3 DNA sequence: TGTGCCAGCAGCTTGGATCCCCAGAGGGCCCAGCATTTT.